This entry is about one T cell receptor (beta chain). The antigen remains unidentified. These data belong to a study of T cell repertoires in cytomegalovirus infection. TCRdb fed the reads into MiXCR, producing one record per CDR3 protein. Counted here are approximately 730,000 distinct CDR3 sequences, around 30% occurring once; the ten biggest clones make up 18%. The CDR3 sequence is 13 residues long. Trimming shortened V by 5 bases and J by 5 bases, and 9 bases separated the two germline ends. The germline gives CDR1 MDHEN, CDR2 SYDVKM. Here the sequenced sample was cultured PBMCs, taken from culture after CMV antigen stimulation. The clonotype comes from a human donor in good health (CMV status not recorded). Some clones in this sample may be carry-over from other donors' samples. V gene TRBV28 combines with J gene TRBJ2-2; unclear D gene. In nucleotides, the CDR3 is TGTGCCAGCAGTCAAACCGTAACCGGGGAGCTGTTTTTT. Translating it yields CASSQTVTGELFF.